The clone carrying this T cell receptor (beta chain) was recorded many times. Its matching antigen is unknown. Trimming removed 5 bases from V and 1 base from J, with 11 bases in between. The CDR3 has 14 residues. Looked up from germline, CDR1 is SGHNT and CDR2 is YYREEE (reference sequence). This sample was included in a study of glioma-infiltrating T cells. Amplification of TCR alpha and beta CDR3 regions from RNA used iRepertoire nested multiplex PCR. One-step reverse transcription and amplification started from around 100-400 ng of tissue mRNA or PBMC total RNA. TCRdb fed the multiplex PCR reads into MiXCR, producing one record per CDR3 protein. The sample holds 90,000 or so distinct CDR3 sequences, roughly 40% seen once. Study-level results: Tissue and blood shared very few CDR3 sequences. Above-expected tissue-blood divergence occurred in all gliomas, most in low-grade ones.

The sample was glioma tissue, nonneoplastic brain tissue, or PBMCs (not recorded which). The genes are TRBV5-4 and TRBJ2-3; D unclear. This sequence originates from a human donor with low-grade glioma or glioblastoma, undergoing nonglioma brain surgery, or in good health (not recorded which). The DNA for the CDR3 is TGTGCCAGCAGGAAAGGGTTGGGCACAGATACGCAGTATTTT. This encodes CASRKGLGTDTQYF. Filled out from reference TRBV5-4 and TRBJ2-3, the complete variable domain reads ETGVTQSPTHLIKTRGQQVTLRCSSQSGHNTVSWYQQALGQGPQFIFQYYREEENGRGNFPPRFSGLQFPNYSSELNVNALELDDSALYLCASRKGLGTDTQYFGPGTRLTVL.